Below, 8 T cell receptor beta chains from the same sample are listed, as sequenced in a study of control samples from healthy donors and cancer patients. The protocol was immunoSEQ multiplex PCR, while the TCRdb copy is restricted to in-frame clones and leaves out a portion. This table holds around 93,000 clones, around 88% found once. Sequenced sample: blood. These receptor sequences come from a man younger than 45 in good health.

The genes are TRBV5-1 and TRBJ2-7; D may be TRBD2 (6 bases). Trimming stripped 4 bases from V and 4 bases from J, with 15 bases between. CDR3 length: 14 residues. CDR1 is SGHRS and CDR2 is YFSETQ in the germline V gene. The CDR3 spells CASSVEGRGYEQYF. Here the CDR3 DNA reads TGCGCCAGCAGCGTGGAGGGTCGGGGTTACGAGCAGTACTTC.

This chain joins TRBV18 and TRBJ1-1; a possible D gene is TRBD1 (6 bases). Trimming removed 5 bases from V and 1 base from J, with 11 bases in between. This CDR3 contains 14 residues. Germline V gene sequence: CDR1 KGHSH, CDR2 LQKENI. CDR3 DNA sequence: TGTGCCAGCTCAGACACGGGGGCGAACACTGAAGCTTTCTTT. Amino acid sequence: CASSDTGANTEAFF.

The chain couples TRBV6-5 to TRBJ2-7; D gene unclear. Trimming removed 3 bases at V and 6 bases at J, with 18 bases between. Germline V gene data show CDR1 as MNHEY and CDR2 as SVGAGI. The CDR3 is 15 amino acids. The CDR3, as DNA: TGTGCCAGCAGTTATACTAAGTTTGCCCCAGTCGAGCAGTACTTC. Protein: CASSYTKFAPVEQYF.

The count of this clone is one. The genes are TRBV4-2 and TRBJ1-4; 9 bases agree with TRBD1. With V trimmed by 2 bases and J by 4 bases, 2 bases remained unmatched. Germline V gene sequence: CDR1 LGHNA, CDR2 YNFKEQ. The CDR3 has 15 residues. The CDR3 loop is CASSQLGQGNEKLFF. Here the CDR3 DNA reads TGTGCCAGCAGCCAACTGGGACAGGGTAATGAAAAACTGTTTTTT.

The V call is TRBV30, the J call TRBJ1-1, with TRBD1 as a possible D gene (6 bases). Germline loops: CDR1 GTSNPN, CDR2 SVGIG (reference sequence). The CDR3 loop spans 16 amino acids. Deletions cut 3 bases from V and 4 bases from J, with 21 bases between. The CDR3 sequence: CAWSGGGLWSRTEAFF. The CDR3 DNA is TGTGCCTGGAGCGGAGGGGGTTTGTGGAGTCGCACTGAAGCTTTCTTT.

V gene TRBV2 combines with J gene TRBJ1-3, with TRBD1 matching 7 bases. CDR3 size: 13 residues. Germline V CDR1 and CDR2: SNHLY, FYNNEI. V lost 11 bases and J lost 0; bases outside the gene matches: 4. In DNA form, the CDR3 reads TGTGCCGGAAGGGACAGCTCTGGAAACACCATATATTTT. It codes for CAGRDSSGNTIYF.

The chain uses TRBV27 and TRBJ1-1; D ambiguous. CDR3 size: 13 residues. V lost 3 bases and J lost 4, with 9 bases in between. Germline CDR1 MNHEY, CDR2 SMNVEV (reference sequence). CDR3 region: CASSLGLGTEAFF. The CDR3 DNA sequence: TGTGCCAGCAGTTTGGGGTTAGGCACTGAAGCTTTCTTT.

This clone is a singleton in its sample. CDR3 coding DNA: TGTGCCAGCAGCTCTTATAAACCCGGACTAGCGGGAGGGGAGACCCAGTACTTC. Translated: CASSSYKPGLAGGETQYF. The rearrangement joins TRBV7-2 to TRBJ2-5, with 15 bases lining up with TRBD2. Looked up from germline, CDR1 is SGHTA and CDR2 is FQGNSA. V gave up 4 bases and J gave up 5 bases; unmatched junction bases: 11. This CDR3 comprises 18 residues.